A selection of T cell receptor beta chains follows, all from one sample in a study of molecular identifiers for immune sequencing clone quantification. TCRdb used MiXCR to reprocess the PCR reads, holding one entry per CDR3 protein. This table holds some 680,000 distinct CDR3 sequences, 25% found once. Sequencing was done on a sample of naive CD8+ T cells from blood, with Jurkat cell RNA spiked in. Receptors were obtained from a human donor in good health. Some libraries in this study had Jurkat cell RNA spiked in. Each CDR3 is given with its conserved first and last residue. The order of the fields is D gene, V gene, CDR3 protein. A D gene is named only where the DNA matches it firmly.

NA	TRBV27	CASRVGGWSSSTDTQYF
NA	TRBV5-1	CASSLEAPGEESGVF
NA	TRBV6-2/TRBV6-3	CASTFYGDEQYF
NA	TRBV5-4	CASNTAPPGYEQYF
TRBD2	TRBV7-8	CASSFLRTGGDEQFF
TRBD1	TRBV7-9	CASSRRTGLAKNIQYF
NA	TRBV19	CASSFGSGTYYEQYF
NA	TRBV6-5	CASSYDVGSEAFF
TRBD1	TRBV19	CASSIGQANTEAFF
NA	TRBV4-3	CASSQDSGRVNYGYTF
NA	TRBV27	CASSFSDSHTEAFF
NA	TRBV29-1	CSAQGGNGYTF
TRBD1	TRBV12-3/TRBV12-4	CASSSGTGNVGELFF
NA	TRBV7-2	CASSLIRSEVRTGNTIYF
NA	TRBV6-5	CASSYGHPGSNTGELFF
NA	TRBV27	CASSPGFGTEAFF
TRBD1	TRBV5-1	CASSVWTGVNSPLHF
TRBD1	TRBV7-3	CASSSRQGGTDTQYF
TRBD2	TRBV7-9	CASSLPSGRADEQYF
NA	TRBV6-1	CASTLHTGKGYEQYF
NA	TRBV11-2	CASSPLHRVEQYF
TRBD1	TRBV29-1	CSVTGGVYEQYF
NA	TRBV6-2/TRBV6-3	CASSHGKFRAPGELFF
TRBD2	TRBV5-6	CASSLGTSGSIIGELFF
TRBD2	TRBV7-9	CASSRKTSGSGTGELFF
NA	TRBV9	CASSPSDPGNEQFF